This entry concerns a single TCR beta chain. Its recognized antigen is unknown. Base-call qualities are not available, and no considerably larger clone is one nucleotide away. The protocol used for the library was the immunoSEQ multiplex PCR assay. Not all clones reach the TCRdb copy of this immuneACCESS table, which keeps in-frame sequences only. Checked studies attribute under half of the gap to unresolved V genes and leave the rest unexplained. In all, the sample holds 22,000 or so clones, and roughly 74% of those were seen once. The ten biggest clones cover 20% to 30% of the sample. The sample is drawn from a study of ipilimumab plus nivolumab after autologous stem cell transplantation (dated by TCRdb to the early 2020s). About the study as a whole: The median number of doses received by trial patients was roughly 5 for ipilimumab and roughly 8 for nivolumab. Patients with high-risk diffuse large B cell lymphoma, mature T cell lymphoma, or multiple myeloma undergoing autologous transplant were enrolled in the trial. The intent-to-treat population of the trial was made up of 30 to 40 patients. Primary refractory and relapsed disease were included in the DLBCL cohort, with 18-month progression-free survival of 85.7% and 28.6%, respectively. The study at large found these results: The authors stated that profiles of the T cell receptor repertoire, regulatory T cell phenotype and gut microbiota provided a biologic rationale for studying this approach further. The authors concluded that combined checkpoint inhibition appeared tolerable when used as consolidation after transplant.

The germline V gene (reference sequence) gives CDR1 as LNHNV and CDR2 as YYDKDF. Measured from the cysteine to the phenylalanine, the CDR3 is 14 residues long. Left in the record is the CDR3 DNA by itself, 42 bases read in frame from the first base. At the junction V is shortened by 0 bases and J by 7 bases; bases outside the gene matches: 0. Ipilimumab was given at 1 mg/kg intravenously on day 1 of selected weeks, and checkpoint therapy started 14 to 28 days after autologous transplant. Nivolumab was administered at 3 mg/kg intravenously on day 1 of weeks 1, 4, 7, 10, and every two weeks through week 26. This was a Phase Ib clinical trial that tested ipilimumab plus nivolumab, given as combined checkpoint inhibition, for consolidation following autologous stem cell transplantation.

The clonotype originates from a male donor with diffuse large B-cell lymphoma. The chain couples TRBV15 to TRBJ2-5; TRBD2 matches 12 bases in the middle. This material consisted of PBMCs, taken in a trial of ipilimumab plus nivolumab as post-transplant consolidation. The CDR3 loop reads CATSRELAGGTQYF. The sequenced DNA: TGTGCCACCAGCAGAGAACTAGCGGGGGGGACCCAGTACTTC.